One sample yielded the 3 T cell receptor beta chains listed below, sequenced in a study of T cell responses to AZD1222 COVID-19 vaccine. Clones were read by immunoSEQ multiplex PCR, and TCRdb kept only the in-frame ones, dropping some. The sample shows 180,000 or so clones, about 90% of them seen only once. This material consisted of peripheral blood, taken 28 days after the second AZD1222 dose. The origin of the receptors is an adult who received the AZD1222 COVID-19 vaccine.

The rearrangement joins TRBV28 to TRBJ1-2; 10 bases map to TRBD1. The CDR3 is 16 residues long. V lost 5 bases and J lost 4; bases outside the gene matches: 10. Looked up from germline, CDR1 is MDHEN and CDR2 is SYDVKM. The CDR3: CASSPAGDRGSYGYTF. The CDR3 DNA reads TGTGCCAGCAGTCCCGCAGGGGACAGGGGCAGCTATGGCTACACCTTC.

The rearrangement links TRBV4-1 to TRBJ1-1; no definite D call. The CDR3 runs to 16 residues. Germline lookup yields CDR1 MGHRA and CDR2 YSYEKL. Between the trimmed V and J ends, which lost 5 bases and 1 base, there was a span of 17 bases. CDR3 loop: CASSDSLGQKNTEAFF. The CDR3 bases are TGCGCCAGCAGCGACTCTTTGGGCCAGAAGAACACTGAAGCTTTCTTT.

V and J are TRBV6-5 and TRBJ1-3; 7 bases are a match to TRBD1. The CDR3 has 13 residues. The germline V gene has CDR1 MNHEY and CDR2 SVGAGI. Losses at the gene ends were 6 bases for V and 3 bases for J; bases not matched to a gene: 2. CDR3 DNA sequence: TGTGCCAGCAGCAACAGGGGTGGAAACACCATATATTTT. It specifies CASSNRGGNTIYF.